A single sample is the source of the 31 T cell receptor beta chains below, sequenced in a study of human T cells and chemical hapten exposure. TCRdb re-derived calls from the RACE reads in MiXCR, one entry per CDR3 protein. The sample has 79,000 or so distinct CDR3 sequences; 10% are singletons. Time point reported: patch test 1, 2 weeks after DPC sensitization. The treatment: therapeutic diphenylcyclopropenone sensitization with weekly scalp DPC. Source: whole blood, taken in connection with sensitization to the hapten diphenylcyclopropenone (DPC). These TCRs come from a woman between 50 and 59 years old with alopecia areata. Some clones in this sample may be carry-over from other donors' samples.

This clonotype was seen only a few times. The chain carries TRBV7-8 and TRBJ2-1; D is possibly TRBD2 (5 bases). The CDR3 totals 16 residues. CDR1 SGHVS and CDR2 FQNEAQ come from the germline V gene. The V end was cut by 5 bases, the J end by 0 bases, with 14 bases between. As DNA, the CDR3 is TGTGCCAGCAGCCCCCGTCGGGGATACTCCTACAATGAGCAGTTCTTC. Translated, it gives CASSPRRGYSYNEQFF. The complete variable domain, with remaining parts taken from reference TRBV7-8 and TRBJ2-1, reads GAGVSQSPRYKVAKRGQDVALRCDPISGHVSLFWYQQALGQGPEFLTYFQNEAQLDKSGLPSDRFFAERPEGSVSTLKIQRTQQEDSAVYLCASSPRRGYSYNEQFFGPGTRLTVL.

The genes are TRBV5-4 and TRBJ1-3; weak D call: TRBD1 (5 bases). Between the trimmed V and J ends, which lost 4 bases and 0 bases, there was a span of 17 bases. Germline lookup yields CDR1 SGHNT and CDR2 YYREEE (reference sequence). The CDR3 loop spans 17 amino acids. CDR3 nucleotide sequence: TGTGCCAGCAGCCCCAAGGGGCCGGGGAGCTCTGGAAACACCATATATTTT. This translates into CASSPKGPGSSGNTIYF. Together with reference TRBV5-4 and TRBJ1-3, the CDR3 gives the full variable domain: ETGVTQSPTHLIKTRGQQVTLRCSSQSGHNTVSWYQQALGQGPQFIFQYYREEENGRGNFPPRFSGLQFPNYSSELNVNALELDDSALYLCASSPKGPGSSGNTIYFGEGSWLTVV.

This clonotype was detected ten times or more. The chain is built from TRBV28 and TRBJ1-5, with unresolved D. The CDR3 runs to 14 residues. CDR1 MDHEN and CDR2 SYDVKM come from the germline V gene. Trimming shortened V by 6 bases and J by 0 bases, and 9 bases separated the two germline ends. The CDR3 protein is CASRVRNSNQPQHF. The CDR3 DNA follows: TGTGCCAGCAGAGTCCGCAATAGCAATCAGCCCCAGCATTTT. Full variable domain (rest looked up from reference TRBV28 and TRBJ1-5): DVKVTQSSRYLVKRTGEKVFLECVQDMDHENMFWYRQDPGLGLRLIYFSYDVKMKEKGDIPEGYSVSREKKERFSLILESASTNQTSMYLCASRVRNSNQPQHFGDGTRLSIL.

This clonotype was counted ten times or more. The chain combines TRBV9 with TRBJ2-2, with TRBD2 matching 13 bases. Germline-derived CDR1 and CDR2 are SGDLS and YYNGEE. The CDR3 runs 17 residues. V was clipped by 3 bases and J by 5 bases; unmatched bases: 7. In DNA form, the CDR3 reads TGTGCCAGCAGCGCCGGACTAGCGGGGGCCCGAACCGGGGAGCTGTTTTTT. Its protein product is CASSAGLAGARTGELFF. The whole variable domain, remainder taken from reference TRBV9 and TRBJ2-2, is DSGVTQTPKHLITATGQRVTLRCSPRSGDLSVYWYQQSLDQGLQFLIQYYNGEERAKGNILERFSAQQFPDLHSELNLSSLELGDSALYFCASSAGLAGARTGELFFGEGSRLTVL.

The table lists this clonotype with a few counts. The chain recombines TRBV7-9 with TRBJ2-2; D is perhaps TRBD2 (6 bases). Germline loops: CDR1 SEHNR, CDR2 FQNEAQ (reference sequence). V dropped 3 bases and J dropped 6 bases, with 14 bases sitting between them. This CDR3 is 15 amino acids long. Here the CDR3 reads CASSFVRGRAGELFF. The CDR3 DNA follows: TGTGCCAGCAGCTTCGTCCGGGGGAGAGCCGGGGAGCTGTTTTTT. The full variable domain, with the rest looked up from reference TRBV7-9 and TRBJ2-2, is DTGVSQNPRHKITKRGQNVTFRCDPISEHNRLYWYRQTLGQGPEFLTYFQNEAQLEKSRLLSDRFSAERPKGSFSTLEIQRTEQGDSAMYLCASSFVRGRAGELFFGEGSRLTVL.

This clonotype was counted only a few times. The V gene is TRBV7-3, the J gene TRBJ2-1; 11 bases line up with TRBD2. The CDR3 has 15 residues. Trimming removed 4 bases from V and 5 bases from J; junction bases left unmatched: 4. Looked up from germline, CDR1 is SGHTA and CDR2 is FQGTGA. CDR3 sequence (DNA): TGTGCCAGCAGCTATAGCGGGAGGGCAGACAATGAGCAGTTCTTC. Translating it yields CASSYSGRADNEQFF.

This clonotype has a count of ten or more. This rearrangement joins TRBV29-1 to TRBJ2-5; D is uncertain. This CDR3 comprises 12 residues. From germline, CDR1 is SQVTM and CDR2 ANQGSEA. Between the trimmed V and J ends, which lost 3 bases and 4 bases, there was a span of 9 bases. The chain's CDR3 is CSVDWSRETQYF. The CDR3 bases are TGCAGCGTTGATTGGTCACGAGAGACCCAGTACTTC. Drawing the rest from reference TRBV29-1 and TRBJ2-5, the complete variable domain is SAVISQKPSRDICQRGTSLTIQCQVDSQVTMMFWYRQQPGQSLTLIATANQGSEATYESGFVIDKFPISRPNLTFSTLTVSNMSPEDSSIYLCSVDWSRETQYFGPGTRLLVL.

This clonotype was seen repeatedly, ten times or more. This chain connects TRBV14 to TRBJ2-7, with TRBD2 as a possible D gene (5 bases). V lost 6 bases, J lost 7 bases, and 13 bases lay in between. Germline lookup yields CDR1 SGHDN and CDR2 FVKESK. This CDR3 has 12 amino acids. The DNA of the CDR3 is TGTGCCAGCAGTCAGGTCCCGGGGGAGCAGTACTTC. Its protein is CASSQVPGEQYF.

This clonotype was observed at least ten times. The genes are TRBV2 and TRBJ2-1, with D unresolved. The CDR3 is made up of 14 amino acids. Trimming removed 6 bases at V and 4 bases at J, with 13 bases between. Germline CDR1 reads SNHLY; CDR2 reads FYNNEI. This chain's CDR3 is CASRATLTYNEQFF. DNA of the CDR3: TGTGCCAGCAGGGCCACGCTTACGTACAATGAGCAGTTCTTC. The full variable domain, rest sourced from reference TRBV2 and TRBJ2-1, is EPEVTQTPSHQVTQMGQEVILRCVPISNHLYFYWYRQILGQKVEFLVSFYNNEISEKSEIFDDQFSVERPDGSNFTLKIRSTKLEDSAMYFCASRATLTYNEQFFGPGTRLTVL.

This clonotype was counted many times. V usage is TRBV14 and J usage is TRBJ2-7, with D uncertain. Looked up from germline, CDR1 is SGHDN and CDR2 is FVKESK. V shed 1 base and J shed 7 bases, with 17 bases lying between them. This CDR3 contains 15 residues. In DNA, the CDR3 is TGTGCCAGCAGCCAAGTTTTGGGAACGTCCCTAGAGCAGTACTTC. Its translation: CASSQVLGTSLEQYF.

Worth noting for this clonotype: An end of the junction does not agree with germline; a read error may underlie this. The V call is TRBV5-1, the J call TRBJ1-1; 9 bases fit TRBD1. Germline loops: CDR1 SGHRS, CDR2 YFSETQ. The CDR3 consists of 16 residues. The CDR3 protein is CAGSPTGGRMNTEAFF. In DNA form, the CDR3 reads TGCGCCGGCAGCCCTACAGGGGGCAGGATGAACACTGAAGCTTTCTTT.

This chain joins TRBV5-1 and TRBJ2-1; D remains ambiguous. Germline V gene data show CDR1 as SGHRS and CDR2 as YFSETQ. CDR3 length: 14 residues. V dropped 4 bases and J dropped 5 bases, with 13 bases sitting between them. CDR3 sequence (DNA): TGCGCCAGCAGCCCACGACACGATCACAATGAGCAGTTCTTC. Protein: CASSPRHDHNEQFF.

V is TRBV11-2 and J is TRBJ2-7; TRBD1 is a possible D gene (7 bases). CDR1 is SGHAT and CDR2 is FQNNGV in the germline V gene. CDR3 length: 14 residues. Trimming pared 0 bases from V and 11 bases from J, leaving 17 bases between. The CDR3 loop reads CASSLEGEQGRKYF. DNA for the CDR3: TGTGCCAGCAGCTTAGAAGGGGAACAGGGGAGGAAGTACTTC.

The genes are TRBV2 and TRBJ2-4; 8 bases agree with TRBD2. The V gene's germline CDR1 is SNHLY and CDR2 FYNNEI. Unmatched junction bases numbered 2, after V lost 2 bases and J lost 2 bases. CDR3 length equals 15 residues. The CDR3 here is CASSETGGTKNIQYF. CDR3 bases: TGTGCCAGCAGTGAAACGGGGGGGACCAAAAACATTCAGTACTTC.

V and J are TRBV6-1 and TRBJ2-1; D is undetermined. This CDR3 is 14 amino acids long. The V gene lost 1 base and the J gene lost 7 bases, with 11 bases spanning the gap. Germline CDR1 is MNHNS and CDR2 is SASEGT. The CDR3: CASSEGPRLNEQFF. The DNA of the CDR3 is TGTGCCAGCAGTGAAGGTCCCCGGCTTAATGAGCAGTTCTTC.

This clonotype was seen a few times. The chain carries TRBV12-3 or TRBV12-4 and TRBJ2-7; 14 bases map to TRBD2. V gave up 5 bases and J gave up 4 bases; unmatched junction bases: 7. The CDR3 has 16 amino acids. CDR3 DNA: TGTGCCAGCAGTCCGGGACTAGCGGGAGCAAGGTACGAGCAGTACTTC. As protein: CASSPGLAGARYEQYF.

The J gene is TRBJ1-1, the V gene TRBV7-3; TRBD1 matches at 9 bases. Trimming removed 2 bases from V and 4 bases from J; junction bases left unmatched: 11. This CDR3 is built from 17 residues. Germline V gene lookup returns CDR1 SGHTA and CDR2 FQGTGA. CDR3: CASSLDPRDRVSTEAFF. CDR3 nucleotide sequence: TGTGCCAGCAGCTTAGACCCCCGGGACAGGGTGAGCACTGAAGCTTTCTTT.

This clonotype was counted between two and nine times. The chain joins TRBV11-2 to TRBJ2-7, with 8 bases identical to TRBD1. This CDR3 has 13 residues. Germline CDR1 reads SGHAT; CDR2 reads FQNNGV. V lost 5 bases, J lost 6 bases, and 6 bases stayed unmatched. DNA for the CDR3: TGTGCCAGCAGCCTTACAGACAGGGGCGAGCAGTACTTC. Translation: CASSLTDRGEQYF.

The chain joins TRBV7-6 to TRBJ2-1; 8 positions agree with TRBD1. J lost 2 bases, V lost 4 bases, and 4 bases had no gene match. In germline, CDR1 is SGHVS, CDR2 FNYEAQ. The CDR3 spans 15 residues. The DNA of the CDR3 is TGTGCCAGCAGCTCCAGGACAGGGACCTACAATGAGCAGTTCTTC. The encoded protein is CASSSRTGTYNEQFF.

This clonotype was counted between two and nine times. This sequence joins TRBV14 and TRBJ2-7; D assignment may be TRBD1 or TRBD2 (5 bases each). V shed 4 bases and J shed 4 bases, with 14 bases lying between them. The CDR3 consists of 14 residues. Looked up from germline, CDR1 is SGHDN and CDR2 is FVKESK. The CDR3 here is CASSLSGTAYEQYF. In DNA, the CDR3 is TGTGCCAGCAGCCTTTCCGGGACGGCATACGAGCAGTACTTC. The variable domain in full, with the rest retrieved from reference TRBV14 and TRBJ2-7, is EAGVTQFPSHSVIEKGQTVTLRCDPISGHDNLYWYRRVMGKEIKFLLHFVKESKQDESGMPNNRFLAERTGGTYSTLKVQPAELEDSGVYFCASSLSGTAYEQYFGPGTRLTVT.

The table lists this clonotype with many counts. The chain combines TRBV3-1 with TRBJ2-2; 8 nucleotides match TRBD1. The J segment lost 5 bases and the V segment lost 6 bases, leaving 5 bases of the junction unmatched. Germline V CDR1 and CDR2: LGHDT, YNNKEL (reference sequence). CDR3 length: 14 residues. CDR3 in DNA: TGTGCCAGCAGTGCAGGGGGCGGAACCGGGGAGCTGTTTTTT. Residues: CASSAGGGTGELFF.

This clonotype was seen a handful of times. J is TRBJ2-7 and V is TRBV3-1, with TRBD2 matching 9 bases. The CDR3 spans 13 residues. Germline CDR1 is LGHDT and CDR2 is YNNKEL (reference sequence). Unmatched junction bases numbered 7, after V lost 8 bases and J lost 5 bases. The DNA for the CDR3 is TGTGCCAGCCGGGGACTAGCATCCCACGAGCAGTACTTC. Translating gives CASRGLASHEQYF.

This clonotype has a handful of counts. The chain uses TRBV10-3 and TRBJ2-3; 9 bases are a match to TRBD2. The CDR3 extends over 17 amino acids. Germline values: CDR1 ENHRY, CDR2 SYGVKD. V lost 6 bases, J lost 0 bases, and 10 bases stayed unmatched. The CDR3 DNA reads as TGTGCCATCAGAGAACGACTAGCGGCTACTAGCACAGATACGCAGTATTTT. Its translation: CAIRERLAATSTDTQYF.

This clonotype came up a few times. The chain uses TRBV30 and TRBJ2-5; D may match TRBD1 or TRBD2 (5 bases each). Germline V CDR1 and CDR2: GTSNPN, SVGIG (reference sequence). Trimming shortened V by 2 bases and J by 2 bases, and 9 bases separated the two germline ends. There are 13 residues in the CDR3. Here the CDR3 DNA reads TGTGCCTGGAGTCGGGGCCAGCAAGAGACCCAGTACTTC. As protein: CAWSRGQQETQYF.

The V gene is TRBV28, the J gene TRBJ2-7, with D possibly being TRBD2 (5 bases). This CDR3 contains 12 residues. The germline CDR1 and CDR2 sequences are MDHEN and SYDVKM. The V gene lost 6 bases and the J gene lost 4 bases, with 10 bases spanning the gap. The CDR3, as DNA: TGTGCCAGCAGCCCACCGGGATACGAGCAGTACTTC. It codes for CASSPPGYEQYF.

The chain links TRBV6-2 or TRBV6-3 to TRBJ2-7, with TRBD2 matching over 9 bases. The ends lost 6 bases at V and 5 bases at J; junction bases unmatched: 17. Germline V gives CDR1 MNHEY, CDR2 SVGEGT. This CDR3 has 17 amino acids. The CDR3 nucleotides read TGTGCCAGCAGCTTTACGTTGGCGGGAGGGCCTCCCCACGAGCAGTACTTC. Amino acid sequence: CASSFTLAGGPPHEQYF.

This clonotype occurred many times. The V gene is TRBV29-1, the J gene TRBJ2-7, with 8 bases matching TRBD2. The CDR3 totals 16 residues. J was trimmed by 0 bases and V by 2 bases; bases with no gene match: 9. The germline V gene encodes CDR1 SQVTM and CDR2 ANQGSEA. This CDR3 reads CSVERVTSGSSYEQYF. The CDR3 bases are TGCAGCGTTGAACGGGTTACTAGCGGAAGCTCCTACGAGCAGTACTTC.

At least ten counts were recorded for this clonotype. The chain couples TRBV20-1 to TRBJ1-5, with a weak D call TRBD1 (6 bases). Trimming took 3 bases from V and 7 from J, leaving 25 bases between them. The germline V gene encodes CDR1 DFQATT and CDR2 SNEGSKA (reference sequence). CDR3 length equals 17 residues. The CDR3 coding sequence is TGCAGTGCTAGGGACCCTCGGGGACACAACGCACAACAGCCCCAGCATTTT. This encodes CSARDPRGHNAQQPQHF.

Points on this clonotype: A much bigger clone sits one base away, suggesting this may be a read error. The chain has TRBV4-1 and TRBJ2-7; 10 nucleotides line up with TRBD1. Germline CDR1 is MGHRA and CDR2 is YSYEKL. This CDR3 has 16 residues. DNA of the CDR3: TGCGCCAGCGGCCAAGCCCCGGGACAGGGGCTCCACGAGCAGTACTTC. This codes for CASGQAPGQGLHEQYF.

The V gene is TRBV29-1, the J gene TRBJ1-2; TRBD1 might be the D (6 bases). Germline assignment: CDR1 SQVTM and CDR2 ANQGSEA. V was pared by 7 bases and J by 5 bases, with 17 bases between. There are 13 residues in the CDR3. The CDR3 DNA reads as TGCAGCGCTTTCCTGACAGGTGCTTATGGCTACACCTTC. The encoded protein is CSAFLTGAYGYTF.

The chain recombines TRBV12-3 or TRBV12-4 with TRBJ2-2; 11 positions agree with TRBD2. The CDR3 contains 18 residues. V trimming: 3 bases; J trimming: 3 bases; junction bases outside the gene matches: 9. CDR3 loop: CASSLDSGRVWDTGELFF. CDR3 bases: TGTGCCAGCAGTTTGGATAGCGGGAGGGTCTGGGACACCGGGGAGCTGTTTTTT.